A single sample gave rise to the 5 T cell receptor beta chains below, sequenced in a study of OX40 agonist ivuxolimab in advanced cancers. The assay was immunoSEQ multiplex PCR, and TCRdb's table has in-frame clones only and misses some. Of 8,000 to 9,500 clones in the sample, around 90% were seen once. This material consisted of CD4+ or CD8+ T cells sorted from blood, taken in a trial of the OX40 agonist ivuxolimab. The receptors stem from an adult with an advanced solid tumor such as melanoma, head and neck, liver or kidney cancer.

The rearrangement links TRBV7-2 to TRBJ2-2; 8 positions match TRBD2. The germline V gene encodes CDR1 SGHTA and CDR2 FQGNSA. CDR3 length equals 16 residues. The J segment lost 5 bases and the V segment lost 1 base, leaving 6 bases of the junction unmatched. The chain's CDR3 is CASSLVQREYTGELFF. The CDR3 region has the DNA TGTGCCAGCAGCTTAGTCCAGCGGGAGTATACCGGGGAGCTGTTTTTT.

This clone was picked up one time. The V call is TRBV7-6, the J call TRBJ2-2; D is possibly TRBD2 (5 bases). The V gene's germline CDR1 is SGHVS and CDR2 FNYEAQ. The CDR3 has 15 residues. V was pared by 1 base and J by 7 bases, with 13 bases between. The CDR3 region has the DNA TGTGCCAGCAGCTTAGTGGCGGCTCGGGGCGGGGAGCTGTTTTTT. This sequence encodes CASSLVAARGGELFF. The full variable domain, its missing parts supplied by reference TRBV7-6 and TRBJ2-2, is GAGVSQSPRYKVTKRGQDVALRCDPISGHVSLYWYRQALGQGPEFLTYFNYEAQQDKSGLPNDRFSAERPEGSISTLTIQRTEQRDSAMYRCASSLVAARGGELFFGEGSRLTVL.

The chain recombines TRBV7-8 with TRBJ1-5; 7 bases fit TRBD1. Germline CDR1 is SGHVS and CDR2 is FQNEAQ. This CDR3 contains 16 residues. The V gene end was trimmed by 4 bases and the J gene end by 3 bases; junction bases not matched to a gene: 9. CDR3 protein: CASSSTRDSYNQPQHF. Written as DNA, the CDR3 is TGTGCCAGCAGCTCTACCCGGGACAGTTACAATCAGCCCCAGCATTTT. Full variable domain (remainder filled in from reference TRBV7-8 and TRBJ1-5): GAGVSQSPRYKVAKRGQDVALRCDPISGHVSLFWYQQALGQGPEFLTYFQNEAQLDKSGLPSDRFFAERPEGSVSTLKIQRTQQEDSAVYLCASSSTRDSYNQPQHFGDGTRLSIL.

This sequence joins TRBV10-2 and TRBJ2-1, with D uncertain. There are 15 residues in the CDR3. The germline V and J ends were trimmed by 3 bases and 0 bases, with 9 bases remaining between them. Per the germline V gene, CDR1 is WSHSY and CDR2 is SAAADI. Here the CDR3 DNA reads TGCGCCAGCAGTGAAGAGCTACTCTCCTACAATGAGCAGTTCTTC. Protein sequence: CASSEELLSYNEQFF.

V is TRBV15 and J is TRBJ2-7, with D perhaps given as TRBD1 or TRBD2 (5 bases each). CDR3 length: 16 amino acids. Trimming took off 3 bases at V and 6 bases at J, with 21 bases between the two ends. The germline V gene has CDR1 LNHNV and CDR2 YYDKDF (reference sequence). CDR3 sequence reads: CATSSLGPGPRLEQYF. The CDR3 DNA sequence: TGTGCCACCAGCAGCCTAGGACCGGGACCCAGGCTCGAGCAGTACTTC.